These 8 T cell receptor beta chains came from one sample sequenced in a study of PD-1 blockade in classical Hodgkin lymphoma. Measured with immunoSEQ multiplex PCR; TCRdb has only the in-frame clones, and not every one. Among 17,000 or so clones, roughly nine tenths were seen once, and the ten largest hold 3.9%. Time point defined: newly diagnosed, previously untreated cHL patient sample. The sample was peripheral blood mononuclear cells (PBMCs). The receptors were gathered from a human donor with classical Hodgkin lymphoma.

Concerning this clone: The same CDR3 can be traced to other DNA sequences in this sample. The chain carries TRBV9 and TRBJ1-2, with a possible D match to TRBD1 (5 bases). Between the trimmed V and J ends, which lost 2 bases and 3 bases, there was a span of 8 bases. The CDR3 runs 13 residues. The germline V gene has CDR1 SGDLS and CDR2 YYNGEE. CDR3 protein: CASSVGGDYGYTF. In DNA, the CDR3 is TGTGCCAGCAGCGTTGGGGGGGACTATGGCTACACCTTC.

The V call is TRBV15, the J call TRBJ1-1; D not certain. Between the trimmed V and J ends, which lost 0 bases and 1 base, there was a span of 12 bases. The CDR3 has 16 amino acids. Germline-derived CDR1 and CDR2 are LNHNV and YYDKDF (reference sequence). The CDR3 DNA reads as TGTGCCACCAGCAGAGATGAGTGGCAGCGGAACACTGAAGCTTTCTTT. Its protein product is CATSRDEWQRNTEAFF.

The genes are TRBV9 and TRBJ2-1, with 7 nucleotides matching TRBD2. Germline assignment: CDR1 SGDLS and CDR2 YYNGEE. Trimming cost V 3 bases and J 5 bases; bases outside gene matches: 11. There are 16 residues in the CDR3. The CDR3 protein is CASSAKLARDNNEQFF. CDR3 DNA sequence: TGTGCCAGCAGCGCGAAACTAGCGAGGGATAACAATGAGCAGTTCTTC.

CDR3 in DNA: TGTGCCAGCTCACCGCTAGGGGAGCCCACAGATACGCAGTATTTT. It encodes CASSPLGEPTDTQYF. The chain combines TRBV18 with TRBJ2-3; either TRBD1 or TRBD2 may fit D (5 bases each). V was shortened by 3 bases and J by 2 bases, with 12 bases between the two germline ends. Germline V gene lookup returns CDR1 KGHSH and CDR2 LQKENI. The CDR3 is 15 amino acids.

The rearrangement links TRBV11-2 to TRBJ2-7, with D maybe TRBD1 (6 bases). V dropped 3 bases and J dropped 5 bases, with 14 bases sitting between them. The CDR3 runs 14 residues. Germline CDR1 reads SGHAT; CDR2 reads FQNNGV. Written as DNA, the CDR3 is TGTGCCAGCAGCTTTGTCAGGGGAAGGAACGAGCAGTACTTC. Its protein product is CASSFVRGRNEQYF.

CDR3 loop: CASSRTGTAYEQYF. The CDR3 DNA sequence: TGCGCCAGCAGCCGAACCGGGACAGCATACGAGCAGTACTTC. J is TRBJ2-7 and V is TRBV4-1; 7 nucleotides line up with TRBD1. The CDR3 totals 14 residues. Trimming took 4 bases from V and 4 from J; bases not matched to a gene: 7. Germline values: CDR1 MGHRA, CDR2 YSYEKL.

This CDR3 is CASSLAGGQHQPQHF. Written as DNA, the CDR3 is TGTGCCAGCAGCTTAGCAGGGGGACAACATCAGCCCCAGCATTTT. V and J are TRBV7-2 and TRBJ1-5; a weak D match, TRBD1 (6 bases). This CDR3 is 15 amino acids long. Trimming pared 0 bases from V and 5 bases from J, leaving 11 bases between. From germline, CDR1 is SGHTA and CDR2 FQGNSA.

This clone appeared a few times. V usage is TRBV5-1 and J usage is TRBJ1-4; D is uncertain. Germline V CDR1 and CDR2: SGHRS, YFSETQ. There are 14 residues in the CDR3. V lost 2 bases and J lost 5, with 10 bases in between. This CDR3 reads CASSFRGSNEKLFF. DNA of the CDR3: TGCGCCAGCAGCTTTAGAGGGTCAAATGAAAAACTGTTTTTT.